The source of this T cell receptor beta chain is a study of Ad26.COV2.S vaccination and SARS-CoV-2 variants. Overall study results and limits: Placebo recipients showed lower spike-specific TCR breadth than vaccinees. Researchers reported similar non-spike TCR breadth in vaccine and placebo recipients.

Treatment of the sample: roughly 19 received Ad26.COV2.S at low or high dose, single or two shots; roughly five received placebo; per-sample allocation not given. Sampling was performed 63 days after the first vaccine or placebo injection. Spike of the Wuhan-strain SARS-CoV-2 was expressed by an Ad26 vector, which formed the vaccine. As concerns this clone: Its antigen is unidentified.

The table came from immunoSEQ multiplex PCR; TCRdb's copy has only in-frame clones and leaves some out. The sample contains hundreds of thousands of clones, 88% of which appear only once. V dropped 5 bases and J dropped 0; count of bases not matched to a gene: 14. The CDR3 contains 20 residues. Germline V gene lookup returns CDR1 SGHVS and CDR2 FQNEAQ. The input for sequencing was peripheral blood, taken in a trial of Ad26.COV2.S vaccine versus placebo. The chain carries TRBV7-8 and TRBJ2-6; 9 nucleotides line up with TRBD1. This sequence originates from a person aged 18 to 59 who received the Ad26.COV2.S COVID-19 vaccine or a placebo. CDR3 nucleotides: TGTGCCAGCAGCCCAGGGACAGGGCAAACTCTGGACTCTGGGGCCAACGTCCTGACTTTC. Translated, it gives CASSPGTGQTLDSGANVLTF.